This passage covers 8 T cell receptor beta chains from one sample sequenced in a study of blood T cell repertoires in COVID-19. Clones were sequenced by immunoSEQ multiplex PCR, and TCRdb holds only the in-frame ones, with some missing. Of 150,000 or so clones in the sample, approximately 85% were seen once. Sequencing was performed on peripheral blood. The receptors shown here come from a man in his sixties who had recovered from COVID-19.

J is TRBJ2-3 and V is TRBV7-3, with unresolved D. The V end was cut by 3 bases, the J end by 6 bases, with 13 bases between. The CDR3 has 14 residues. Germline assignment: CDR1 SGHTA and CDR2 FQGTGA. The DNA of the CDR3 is TGTGCCAGCAGCTTTACAGCCCCCAGGGATACGCAGTATTTT. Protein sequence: CASSFTAPRDTQYF.

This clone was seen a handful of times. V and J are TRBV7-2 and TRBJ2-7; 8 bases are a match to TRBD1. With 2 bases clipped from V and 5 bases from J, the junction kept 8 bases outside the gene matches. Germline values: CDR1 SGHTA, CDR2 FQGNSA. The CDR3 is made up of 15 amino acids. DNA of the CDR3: TGTGCCAGCAGCTTAAACCTCAGGGGGCGGGACGAGCAGTACTTC. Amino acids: CASSLNLRGRDEQYF. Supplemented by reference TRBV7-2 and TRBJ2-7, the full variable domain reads GAGVSQSPSNKVTEKGKDVELRCDPISGHTALYWYRQSLGQGLEFLIYFQGNSAPDKSGLPSDRFSAERTGGSVSTLTIQRTQQEDSAVYLCASSLNLRGRDEQYFGPGTRLTVT.

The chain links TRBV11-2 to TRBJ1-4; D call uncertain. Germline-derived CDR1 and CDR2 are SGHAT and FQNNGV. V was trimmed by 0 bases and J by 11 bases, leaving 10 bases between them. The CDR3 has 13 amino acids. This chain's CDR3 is CASSLDQRKKLFF. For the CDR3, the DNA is TGTGCCAGCAGCTTAGATCAGCGTAAGAAACTGTTTTTT.

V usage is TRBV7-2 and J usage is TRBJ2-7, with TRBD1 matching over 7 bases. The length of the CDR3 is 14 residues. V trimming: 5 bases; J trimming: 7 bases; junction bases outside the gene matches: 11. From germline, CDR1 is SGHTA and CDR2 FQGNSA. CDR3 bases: TGTGCCAGCAGCCTCGGACAGGTCGGCGGGGAGCAGTACTTC. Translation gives CASSLGQVGGEQYF.

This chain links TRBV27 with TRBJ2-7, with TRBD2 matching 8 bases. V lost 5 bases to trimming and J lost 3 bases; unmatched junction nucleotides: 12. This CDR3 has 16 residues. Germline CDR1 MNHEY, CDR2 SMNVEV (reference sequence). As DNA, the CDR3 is TGTGCCAGCAGTAAAATCCCGGGGGGGAAAAGCTACGAGCAGTACTTC. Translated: CASSKIPGGKSYEQYF.

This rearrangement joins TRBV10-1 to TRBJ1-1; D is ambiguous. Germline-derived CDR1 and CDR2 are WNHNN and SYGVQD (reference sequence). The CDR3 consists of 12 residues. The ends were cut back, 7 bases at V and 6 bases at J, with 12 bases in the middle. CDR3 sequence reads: CASTGRASEAFF. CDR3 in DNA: TGCGCCAGCACTGGGAGGGCCTCTGAAGCTTTCTTT.

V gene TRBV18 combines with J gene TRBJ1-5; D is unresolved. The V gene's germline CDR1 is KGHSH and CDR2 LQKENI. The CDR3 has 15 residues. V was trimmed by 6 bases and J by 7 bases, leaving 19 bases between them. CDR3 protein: CASSRTEPPQQPQHF. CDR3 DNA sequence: TGTGCCAGCTCCCGCACAGAACCCCCCCAGCAGCCCCAGCATTTT.

The CDR3 nucleotides read TGTGCCAGCATCCGACGAGGTTGGGACACTCCTGGGCAAGAGACCCAGTACTTC. Its protein product is CASIRRGWDTPGQETQYF. The gene calls are TRBV7-2 and TRBJ2-5, with TRBD1 as a possible D gene (6 bases). V dropped 7 bases and J dropped 2 bases, with 26 bases sitting between them. The germline CDR1 and CDR2 sequences are SGHTA and FQGNSA. The CDR3 extends over 18 amino acids.